This TCR beta chain emerged from a study of blood T cell repertoires in COVID-19. Losses at the gene ends were 3 bases for V and 4 bases for J; bases not matched to a gene: 5. The CDR3 is 15 amino acids. CDR1 and CDR2 from the germline V gene are MNHNS and SASEGT. Assay: immunoSEQ multiplex PCR; the TCRdb copy retains only in-frame clones and omits some. The data hold fewer than 300,000 clones, with 80% to 85% observed a single time. J is TRBJ2-1 and V is TRBV6-1; 8 nucleotides match TRBD2. The sequenced material came from peripheral blood. This sequence was found in a person in their 70s with COVID-19, enrolled during active disease. CDR3 coding DNA: TGTGCCAGCAGTGATCCCGCGGGGGGATACAATGAGCAGTTCTTC. Its translation: CASSDPAGGYNEQFF.